This TCR beta chain was captured in a study of blood T cell repertoires in COVID-19. Trimming removed 2 bases at V and 9 bases at J, with 13 bases between. There are 14 residues in the CDR3. The germline gives CDR1 MNHEY, CDR2 SVGAGI. Libraries were prepared by immunoSEQ multiplex PCR; TCRdb keeps only in-frame clonotypes and omits some of them. The sample consists of 250,000 to 350,000 clones, around 90% of them appearing once. The chain links TRBV6-5 to TRBJ1-4; D unresolved. The material sequenced was PBMCs or T cells enriched from blood (not recorded which). This clonotype originated in a woman aged 18-30 years with acute COVID-19. CDR3 loop: CASSYNRKAQKLFF. Written as DNA, the CDR3 is TGTGCCAGCAGTTACAACAGAAAGGCCCAAAAACTGTTTTTT.